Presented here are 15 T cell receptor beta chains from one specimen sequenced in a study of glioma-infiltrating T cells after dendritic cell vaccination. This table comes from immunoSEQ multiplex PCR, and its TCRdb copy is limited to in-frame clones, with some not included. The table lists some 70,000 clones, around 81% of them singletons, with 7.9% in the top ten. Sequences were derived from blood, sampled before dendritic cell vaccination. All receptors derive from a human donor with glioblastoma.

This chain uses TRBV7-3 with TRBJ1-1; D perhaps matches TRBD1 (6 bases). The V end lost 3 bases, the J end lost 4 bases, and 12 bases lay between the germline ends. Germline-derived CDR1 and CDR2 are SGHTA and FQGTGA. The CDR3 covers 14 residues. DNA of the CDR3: TGTGCCAGCAGCTTGCAGGGGACCACCACTGAAGCTTTCTTT. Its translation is CASSLQGTTTEAFF.

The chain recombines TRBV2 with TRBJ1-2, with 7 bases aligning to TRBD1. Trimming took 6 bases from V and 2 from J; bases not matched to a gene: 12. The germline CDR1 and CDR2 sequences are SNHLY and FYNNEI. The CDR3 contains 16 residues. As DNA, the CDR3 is TGTGCCAGCAGCGGTATTCGGACAGGAAACAACTATGGCTACACCTTC. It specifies CASSGIRTGNNYGYTF.

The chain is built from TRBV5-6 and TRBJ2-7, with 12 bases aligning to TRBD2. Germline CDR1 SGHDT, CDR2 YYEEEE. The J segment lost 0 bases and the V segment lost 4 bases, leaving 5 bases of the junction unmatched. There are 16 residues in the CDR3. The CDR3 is CASSRTSGDLSYEQYF. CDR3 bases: TGTGCCAGCAGCCGGACTAGCGGGGATCTCTCCTACGAGCAGTACTTC.

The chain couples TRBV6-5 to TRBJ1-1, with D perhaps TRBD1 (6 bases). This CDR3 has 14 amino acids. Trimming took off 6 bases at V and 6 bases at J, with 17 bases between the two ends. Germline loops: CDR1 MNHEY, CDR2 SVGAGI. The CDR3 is CASSNRVGSAEAFF. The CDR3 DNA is TGTGCCAGCAGCAACAGGGTTGGGTCCGCTGAAGCTTTCTTT.

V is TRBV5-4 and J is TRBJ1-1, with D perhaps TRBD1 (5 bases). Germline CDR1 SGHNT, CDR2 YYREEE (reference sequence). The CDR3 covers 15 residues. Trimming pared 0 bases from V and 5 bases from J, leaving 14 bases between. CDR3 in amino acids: CASSLGGVGGTEAFF. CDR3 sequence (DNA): TGTGCCAGCAGCTTGGGAGGGGTGGGGGGAACTGAAGCTTTCTTT.

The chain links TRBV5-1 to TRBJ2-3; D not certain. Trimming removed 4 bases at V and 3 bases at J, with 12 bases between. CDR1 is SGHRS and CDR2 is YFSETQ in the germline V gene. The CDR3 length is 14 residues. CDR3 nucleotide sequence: TGCGCCAGCAGCGGTCAGTTCGGGACAGATACGCAGTATTTT. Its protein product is CASSGQFGTDTQYF.

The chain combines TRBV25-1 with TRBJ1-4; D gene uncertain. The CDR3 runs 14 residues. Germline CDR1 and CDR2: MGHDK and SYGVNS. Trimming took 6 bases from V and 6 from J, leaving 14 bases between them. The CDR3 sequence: CASRTAGGDEKLFF. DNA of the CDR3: TGTGCCAGCAGGACCGCTGGCGGGGATGAAAAACTGTTTTTT.

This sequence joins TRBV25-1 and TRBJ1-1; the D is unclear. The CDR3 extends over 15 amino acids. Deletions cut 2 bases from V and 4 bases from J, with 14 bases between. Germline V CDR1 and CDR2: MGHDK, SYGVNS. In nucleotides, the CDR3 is TGTGCCAGCAGTGAAGAGGGCGAGGGTAGCACTGAAGCTTTCTTT. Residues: CASSEEGEGSTEAFF.

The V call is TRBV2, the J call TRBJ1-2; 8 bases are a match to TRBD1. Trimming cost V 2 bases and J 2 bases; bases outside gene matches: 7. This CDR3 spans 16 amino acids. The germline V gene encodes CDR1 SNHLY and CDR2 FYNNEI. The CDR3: CASSEPSTGENYGYTF. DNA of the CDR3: TGTGCCAGCAGTGAACCCTCGACAGGGGAAAACTATGGCTACACCTTC.

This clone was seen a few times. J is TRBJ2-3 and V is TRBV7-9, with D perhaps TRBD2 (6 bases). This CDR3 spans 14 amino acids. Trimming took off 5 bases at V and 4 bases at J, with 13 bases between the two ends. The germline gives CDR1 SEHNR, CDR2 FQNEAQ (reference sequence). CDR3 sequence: CASSPGTVADTQYF. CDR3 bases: TGTGCCAGCAGCCCCGGGACTGTAGCAGATACGCAGTATTTT. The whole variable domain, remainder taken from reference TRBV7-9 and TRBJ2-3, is DTGVSQNPRHKITKRGQNVTFRCDPISEHNRLYWYRQTLGQGPEFLTYFQNEAQLEKSRLLSDRFSAERPKGSFSTLEIQRTEQGDSAMYLCASSPGTVADTQYFGPGTRLTVL.

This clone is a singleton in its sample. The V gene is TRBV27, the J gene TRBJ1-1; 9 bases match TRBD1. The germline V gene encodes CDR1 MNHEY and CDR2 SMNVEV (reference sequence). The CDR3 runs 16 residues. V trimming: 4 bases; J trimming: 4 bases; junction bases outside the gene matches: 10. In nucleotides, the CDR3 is TGTGCCAGCAGTTCCGTACAGGGGGCGCGTAGCACTGAAGCTTTCTTT. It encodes CASSSVQGARSTEAFF.

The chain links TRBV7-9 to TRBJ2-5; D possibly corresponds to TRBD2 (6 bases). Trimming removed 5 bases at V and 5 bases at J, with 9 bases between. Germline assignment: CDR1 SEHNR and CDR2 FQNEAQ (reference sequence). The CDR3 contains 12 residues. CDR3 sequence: CASSAGGETQYF. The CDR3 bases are TGTGCCAGCAGCGCCGGAGGGGAGACCCAGTACTTC.

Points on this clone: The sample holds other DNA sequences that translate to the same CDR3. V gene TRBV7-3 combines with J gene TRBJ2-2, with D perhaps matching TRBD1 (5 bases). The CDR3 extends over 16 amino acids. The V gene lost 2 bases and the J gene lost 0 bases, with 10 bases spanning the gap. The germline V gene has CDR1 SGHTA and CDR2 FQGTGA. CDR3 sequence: CASSLSGRANTGELFF. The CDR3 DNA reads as TGTGCCAGCAGCTTATCCGGCAGGGCGAACACCGGGGAGCTGTTTTTT. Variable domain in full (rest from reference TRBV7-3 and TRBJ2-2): GAGVSQTPSNKVTEKGKYVELRCDPISGHTALYWYRQSLGQGPEFLIYFQGTGAADDSGLPNDRFFAVRPEGSVSTLKIQRTERGDSAVYLCASSLSGRANTGELFFGEGSRLTVL.

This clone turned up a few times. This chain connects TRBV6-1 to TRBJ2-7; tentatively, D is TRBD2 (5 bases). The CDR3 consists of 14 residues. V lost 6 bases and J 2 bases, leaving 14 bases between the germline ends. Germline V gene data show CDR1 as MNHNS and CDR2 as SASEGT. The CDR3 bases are TGTGCCAGCAGCCTACATTCGGGGACCTACGAGCAGTACTTC. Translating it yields CASSLHSGTYEQYF.

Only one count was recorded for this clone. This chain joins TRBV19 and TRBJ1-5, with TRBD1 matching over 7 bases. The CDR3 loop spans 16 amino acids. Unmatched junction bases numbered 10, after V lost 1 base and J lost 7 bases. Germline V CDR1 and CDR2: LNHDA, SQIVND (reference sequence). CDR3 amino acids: CASSIGTGRGDQPQHF. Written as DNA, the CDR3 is TGTGCCAGTAGTATAGGGACGGGCAGGGGGGACCAGCCCCAGCATTTT.